This T cell receptor (beta chain) was recorded in a study of T-cell reconstitution after alpha-beta-depleted transplantation in children. The V gene lost 0 bases and the J gene lost 9 bases, with 12 bases spanning the gap. The CDR3 sequence is 15 residues long. Per the germline V gene, CDR1 is SEHNR and CDR2 is FQNEAQ (reference sequence). This clonotype was counted ten times or more. Unique molecular identifiers were used to barcode this TCRbeta library. MiXCR, run by TCRdb on the PCR reads, gives a single entry per CDR3 protein. Among over 150,000 distinct CDR3 sequences listed, approximately 15% were seen once.

The chain links TRBV7-9 to TRBJ1-6; the D gene is possibly TRBD1 (6 bases). The specimen was PBMCs from the stem cell graft donor, collected from the stem cell graft. The source of this sequence is a human donor who donated a stem cell graft to a child with acute lymphoblastic leukemia. The CDR3 DNA sequence: TGTGCCAGCAGCTTAGCGACGACAGGTTTTTCACCCCTCCACTTT. Translated, it gives CASSLATTGFSPLHF.